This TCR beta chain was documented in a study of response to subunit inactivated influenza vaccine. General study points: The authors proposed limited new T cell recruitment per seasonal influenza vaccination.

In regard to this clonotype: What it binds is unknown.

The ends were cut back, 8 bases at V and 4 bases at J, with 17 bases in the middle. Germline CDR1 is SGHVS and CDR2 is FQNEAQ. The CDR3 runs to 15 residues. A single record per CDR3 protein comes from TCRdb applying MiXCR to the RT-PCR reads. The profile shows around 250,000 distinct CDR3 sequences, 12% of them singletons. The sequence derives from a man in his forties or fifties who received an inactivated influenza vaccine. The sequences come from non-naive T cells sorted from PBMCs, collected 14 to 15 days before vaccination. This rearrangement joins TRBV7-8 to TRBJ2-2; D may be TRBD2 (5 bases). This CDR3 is CASGPIKAGTGELFF. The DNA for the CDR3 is TGTGCCAGCGGACCGATAAAGGCGGGCACCGGGGAGCTGTTTTTT.